The sequence of this T cell receptor (beta chain) was determined in a study of cytomegalovirus exposure and HLA in healthy donors. PCR amplification relied on 60 Vbeta primers (plus 13 Jbeta primers). TCRdb keeps only in-frame clones here, not all; method: immunoSEQ multiplex PCR. The table lists under 150,000 clones, 65% to 90% of them singletons. Study-wide points: It was about 150 TCR beta chains that were listed as cytomegalovirus-associated.

A remark on this clone: Its target is unknown.

Trimming removed 1 base at V and 9 bases at J, with 14 bases between. The germline V gene has CDR1 SGHRS and CDR2 YFSETQ. The CDR3 runs to 14 residues. The sequenced sample consisted of PBMCs. The chain uses TRBV5-1 and TRBJ2-1; D unclear. This clonotype was obtained from a girl aged 2-9 years in good health and CMV-seronegative. CDR3 nucleotide sequence: TGCGCCAGCAGCTTGCCCTTGGATAGCTCTGAGCAGTTCTTC. Translating it yields CASSLPLDSSEQFF.